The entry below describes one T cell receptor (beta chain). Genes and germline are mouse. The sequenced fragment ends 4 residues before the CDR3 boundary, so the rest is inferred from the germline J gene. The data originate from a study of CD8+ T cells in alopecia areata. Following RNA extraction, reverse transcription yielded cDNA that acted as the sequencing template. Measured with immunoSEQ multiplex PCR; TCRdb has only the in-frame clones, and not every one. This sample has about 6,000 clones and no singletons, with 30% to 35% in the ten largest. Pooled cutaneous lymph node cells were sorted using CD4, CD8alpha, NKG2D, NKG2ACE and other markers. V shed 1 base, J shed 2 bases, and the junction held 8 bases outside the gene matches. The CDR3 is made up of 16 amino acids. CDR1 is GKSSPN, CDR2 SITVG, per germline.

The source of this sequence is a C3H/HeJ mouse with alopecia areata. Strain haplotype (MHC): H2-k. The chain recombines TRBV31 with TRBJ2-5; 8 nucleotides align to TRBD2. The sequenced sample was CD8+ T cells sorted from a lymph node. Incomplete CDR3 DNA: TGTGCCTGGAGTCGAAGGGCTGGGGGGCTCCAAGAC. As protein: CAWSRRAGGLQD. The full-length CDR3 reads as CAWSRRAGGLQDTQYF.